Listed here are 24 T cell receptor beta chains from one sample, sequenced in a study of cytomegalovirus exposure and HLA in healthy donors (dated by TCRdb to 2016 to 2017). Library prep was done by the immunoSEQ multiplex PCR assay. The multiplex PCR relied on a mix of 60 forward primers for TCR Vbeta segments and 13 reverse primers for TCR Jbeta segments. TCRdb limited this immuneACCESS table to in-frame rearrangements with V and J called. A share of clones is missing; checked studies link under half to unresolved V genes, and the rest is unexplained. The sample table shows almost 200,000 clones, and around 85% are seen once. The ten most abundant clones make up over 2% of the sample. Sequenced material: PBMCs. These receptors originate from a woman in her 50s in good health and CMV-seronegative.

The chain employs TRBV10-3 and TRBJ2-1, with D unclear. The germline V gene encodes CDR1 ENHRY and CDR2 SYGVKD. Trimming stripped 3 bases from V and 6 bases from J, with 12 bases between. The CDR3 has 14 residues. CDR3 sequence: CAISEETPINEQFF. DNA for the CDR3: TGTGCCATCAGTGAAGAGACTCCTATCAATGAGCAGTTCTTC.

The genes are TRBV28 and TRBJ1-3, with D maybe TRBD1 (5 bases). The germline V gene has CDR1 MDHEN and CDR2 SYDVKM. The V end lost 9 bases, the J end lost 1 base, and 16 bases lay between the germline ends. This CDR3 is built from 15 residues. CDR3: CASHQRGGSGNTIYF. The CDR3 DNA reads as TGTGCCAGTCACCAGCGGGGGGGATCTGGAAACACCATATATTTT.

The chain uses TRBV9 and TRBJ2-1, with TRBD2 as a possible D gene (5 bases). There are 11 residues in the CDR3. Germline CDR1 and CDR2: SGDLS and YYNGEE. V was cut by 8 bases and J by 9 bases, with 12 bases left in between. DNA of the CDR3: TGTGCCAGTGGGAGCGACGTTGAGCAGTTCTTC. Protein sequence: CASGSDVEQFF.

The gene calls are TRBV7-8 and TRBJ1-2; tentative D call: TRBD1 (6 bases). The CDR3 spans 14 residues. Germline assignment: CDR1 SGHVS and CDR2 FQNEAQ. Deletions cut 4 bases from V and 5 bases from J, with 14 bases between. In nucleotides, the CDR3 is TGTGCCAGCAGCTACGGACAGCCCCCGTATGGCTACACCTTC. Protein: CASSYGQPPYGYTF.

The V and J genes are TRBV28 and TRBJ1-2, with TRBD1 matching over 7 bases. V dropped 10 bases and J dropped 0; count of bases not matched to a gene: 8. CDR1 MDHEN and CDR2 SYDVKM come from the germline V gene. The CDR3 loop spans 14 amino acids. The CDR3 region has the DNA TGTGCCACCCTAATTGGGACAGCTAACTATGGCTACACCTTC. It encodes CATLIGTANYGYTF.

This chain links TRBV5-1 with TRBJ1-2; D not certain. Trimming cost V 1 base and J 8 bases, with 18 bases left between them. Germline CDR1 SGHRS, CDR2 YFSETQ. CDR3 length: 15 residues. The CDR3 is CASSLSPQVSRGYTF. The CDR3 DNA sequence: TGCGCCAGCAGCTTGAGTCCCCAAGTTTCTAGAGGCTACACCTTC.

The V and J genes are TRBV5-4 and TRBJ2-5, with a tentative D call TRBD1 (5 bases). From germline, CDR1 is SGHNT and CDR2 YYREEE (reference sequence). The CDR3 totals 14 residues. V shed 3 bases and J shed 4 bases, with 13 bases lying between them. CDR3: CASSSGLRGETQYF. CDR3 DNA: TGTGCCAGCAGCTCGGGTCTTAGGGGAGAGACCCAGTACTTC.

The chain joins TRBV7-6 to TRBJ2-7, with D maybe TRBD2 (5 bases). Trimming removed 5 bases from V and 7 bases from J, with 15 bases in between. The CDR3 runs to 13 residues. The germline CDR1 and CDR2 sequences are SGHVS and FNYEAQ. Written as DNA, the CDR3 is TGTGCCAGCAGCCCAAGCTACCCGGGGGAGCAGTACTTC. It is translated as CASSPSYPGEQYF.

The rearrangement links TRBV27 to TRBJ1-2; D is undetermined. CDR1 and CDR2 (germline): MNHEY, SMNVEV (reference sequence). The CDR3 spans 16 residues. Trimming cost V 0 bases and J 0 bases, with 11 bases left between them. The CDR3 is CASSLSAGSANYGYTF. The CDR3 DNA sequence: TGTGCCAGCAGTTTATCGGCGGGATCAGCTAACTATGGCTACACCTTC.

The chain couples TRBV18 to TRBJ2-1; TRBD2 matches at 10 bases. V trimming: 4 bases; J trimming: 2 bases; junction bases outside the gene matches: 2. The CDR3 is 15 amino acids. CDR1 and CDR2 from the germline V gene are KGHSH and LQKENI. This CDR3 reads CASSLGLAAYNEQFF. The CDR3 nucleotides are TGTGCCAGCTCACTCGGACTAGCGGCCTACAATGAGCAGTTCTTC.

The CDR3 DNA follows: TGTGCCAGCTCCCCAGGCGTAGGAGAACTCTATGGCTACACCTTC. It specifies CASSPGVGELYGYTF. The V call is TRBV18, the J call TRBJ1-2, with D hard to call. The germline V gene encodes CDR1 KGHSH and CDR2 LQKENI. Trimming took 6 bases from V and 4 from J, leaving 18 bases between them. This CDR3 has 15 residues.

In DNA, the CDR3 is TGCGCCAGCAGCTTGGTGGGACTAGCGGACGAGCAGTACTTC. Protein: CASSLVGLADEQYF. The rearrangement uses TRBV5-1 and TRBJ2-7; the match to TRBD2 covers 11 bases. Germline V gene sequence: CDR1 SGHRS, CDR2 YFSETQ. J gave up 5 bases and V 0 bases, and 1 base lay outside the gene matches. This CDR3 contains 14 residues.

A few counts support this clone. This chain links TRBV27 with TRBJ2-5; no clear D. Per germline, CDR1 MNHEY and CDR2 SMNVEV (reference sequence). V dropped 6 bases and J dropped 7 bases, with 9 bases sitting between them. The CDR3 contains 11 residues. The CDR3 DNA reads TGTGCCAGCAGCCCCCCGGGGACCCAGTACTTC. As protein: CASSPPGTQYF.

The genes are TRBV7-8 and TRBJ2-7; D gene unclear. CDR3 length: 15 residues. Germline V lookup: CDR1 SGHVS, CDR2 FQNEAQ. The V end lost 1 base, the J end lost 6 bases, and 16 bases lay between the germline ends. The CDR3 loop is CASSLDSGSSGEQYF. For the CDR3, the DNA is TGTGCCAGCAGCTTAGATTCTGGCAGTTCGGGCGAGCAGTACTTC.

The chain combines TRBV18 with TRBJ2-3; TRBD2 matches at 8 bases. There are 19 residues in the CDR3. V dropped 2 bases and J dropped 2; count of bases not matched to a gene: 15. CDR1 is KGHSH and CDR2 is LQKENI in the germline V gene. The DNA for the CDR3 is TGTGCCAGCTCACCAGGCTCGGCCGCGATAGCGGGACTCACAGATACGCAGTATTTT. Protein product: CASSPGSAAIAGLTDTQYF.

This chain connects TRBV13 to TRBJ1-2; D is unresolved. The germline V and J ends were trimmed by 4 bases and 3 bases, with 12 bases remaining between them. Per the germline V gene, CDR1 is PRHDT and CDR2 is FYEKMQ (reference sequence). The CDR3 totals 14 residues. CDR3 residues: CASSWSRLDYGYTF. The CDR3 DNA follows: TGTGCCAGCAGCTGGAGCCGGCTAGACTATGGCTACACCTTC. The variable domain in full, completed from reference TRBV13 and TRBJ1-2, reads AAGVIQSPRHLIKEKRETATLKCYPIPRHDTVYWYQQGPGQDPQFLISFYEKMQSDKGSIPDRFSAQQFSDYHSELNMSSLELGDSALYFCASSWSRLDYGYTFGSGTRLTVV.

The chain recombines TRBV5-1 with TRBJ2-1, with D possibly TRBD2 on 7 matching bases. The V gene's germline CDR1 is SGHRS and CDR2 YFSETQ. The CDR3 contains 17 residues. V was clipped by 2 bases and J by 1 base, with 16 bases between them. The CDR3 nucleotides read TGCGCCAGCAGCTTCTTCTTGGCGGGGGCGTCCTACAATGAGCAGTTCTTC. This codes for CASSFFLAGASYNEQFF.

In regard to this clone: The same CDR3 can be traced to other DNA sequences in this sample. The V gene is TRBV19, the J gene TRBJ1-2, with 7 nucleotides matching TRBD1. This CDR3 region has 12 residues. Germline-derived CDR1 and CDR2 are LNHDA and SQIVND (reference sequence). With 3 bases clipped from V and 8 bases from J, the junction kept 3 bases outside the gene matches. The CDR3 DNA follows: TGTGCCAGTAGTATTTCAGGGGGAGGCTACACCTTC. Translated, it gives CASSISGGGYTF.

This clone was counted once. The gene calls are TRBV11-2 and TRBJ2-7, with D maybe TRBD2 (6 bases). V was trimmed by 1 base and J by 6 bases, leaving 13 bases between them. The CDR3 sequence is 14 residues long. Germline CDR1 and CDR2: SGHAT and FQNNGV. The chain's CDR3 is CASSLGGAGGEQYF. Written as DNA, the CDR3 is TGTGCCAGCAGCTTAGGTGGGGCCGGGGGCGAGCAGTACTTC.

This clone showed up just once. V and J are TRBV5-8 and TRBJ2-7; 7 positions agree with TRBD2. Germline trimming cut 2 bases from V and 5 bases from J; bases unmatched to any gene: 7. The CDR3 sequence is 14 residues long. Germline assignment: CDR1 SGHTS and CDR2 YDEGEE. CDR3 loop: CASSFNGRGDEQYF. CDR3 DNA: TGTGCCAGCAGCTTCAATGGGAGGGGAGACGAGCAGTACTTC.

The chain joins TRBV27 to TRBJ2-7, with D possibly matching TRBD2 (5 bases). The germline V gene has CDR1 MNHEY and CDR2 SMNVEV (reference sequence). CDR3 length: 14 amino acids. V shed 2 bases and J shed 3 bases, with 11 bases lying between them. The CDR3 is CASSLRRENYEQYF. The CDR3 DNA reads TGTGCCAGCAGTTTAAGACGGGAAAACTACGAGCAGTACTTC.

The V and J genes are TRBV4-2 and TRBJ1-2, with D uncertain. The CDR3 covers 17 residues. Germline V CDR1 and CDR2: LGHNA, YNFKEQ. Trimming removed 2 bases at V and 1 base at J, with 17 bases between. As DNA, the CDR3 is TGTGCCAGCAGCCAAAGAGACGGGTCTTCCTTTAACTATGGCTACACCTTC. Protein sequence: CASSQRDGSSFNYGYTF.

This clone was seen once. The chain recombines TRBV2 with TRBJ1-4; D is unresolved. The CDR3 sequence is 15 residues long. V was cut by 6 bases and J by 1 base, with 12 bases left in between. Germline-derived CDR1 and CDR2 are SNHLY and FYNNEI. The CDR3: CASSGRGLTNEKLFF. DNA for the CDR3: TGTGCCAGCAGCGGACGGGGTTTAACTAATGAAAAACTGTTTTTT.

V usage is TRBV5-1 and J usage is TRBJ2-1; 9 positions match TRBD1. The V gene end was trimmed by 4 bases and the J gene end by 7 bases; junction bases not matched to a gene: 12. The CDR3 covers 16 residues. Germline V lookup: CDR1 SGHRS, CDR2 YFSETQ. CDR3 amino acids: CASSPGQGLMTNEQFF. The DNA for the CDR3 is TGCGCCAGCAGCCCGGGACAGGGATTAATGACAAATGAGCAGTTCTTC.